The rows below give T cell receptor beta chains drawn from one sample of a study of identical twins. TCRdb reanalysed the 5' RACE reads using MiXCR and keeps one entry per CDR3 protein. The profile covers some 500,000 distinct CDR3 sequences, with around 9.6% appearing a single time and around 3% taken by the ten largest. The same sample was also used in a study of yellow fever vaccine responses in identical twins.

Sequences were obtained from PBMCs. These receptors originate from a woman between 18 and 30 years old in good health. The conserved cysteine and the conserved F or W are not part of the CDR3 here. Size values are once, few and many counts, or a class for expanded clones, and some rows have none.

len	v_gene	abundance	j_gene	CDR3aa
12	TRBV7-9	many	TRBJ2-2	ASSLLGDTGELF
14	TRBV6-2/TRBV6-3	.	TRBJ2-7	ASSPDPAGPTYEQY
15	TRBV12-3/TRBV12-4	many	TRBJ2-5	ASSSSGQGRGKETQY
12	TRBV5-5	few	TRBJ2-7	ASSLGIEVLEQY
13	TRBV5-5	few	TRBJ2-7	ASSYRPATGYEQY
13	TRBV7-2	many	TRBJ2-2	ASSLGDRAYGELF
14	TRBV6-2/TRBV6-3	many	TRBJ2-5	ASSYSLDRGEETQY
14	TRBV12-3/TRBV12-4	many	TRBJ2-2	ASSLSGAGNTGELF
14	TRBV15	.	TRBJ1-1	ATSRDGRGEFTEAF
14	TRBV7-9	few	TRBJ2-2	ASSGSGQKNPGELF
12	TRBV11-3	many	TRBJ2-5	ASSGGQYQETQY
11	TRBV6-1	.	TRBJ2-7	ASSEYRIYEQY
16	TRBV15	.	TRBJ2-3	ATSRDPGLAASTDTQY
10	TRBV20-1	.	TRBJ1-5	SARIGGQPQH
12	TRBV7-8	many	TRBJ2-3	ASSLIGGADTQY
14	TRBV5-1	few	TRBJ2-3	AASKSDGGGTDTQY
13	TRBV29-1	many	TRBJ1-1	SVEAFRGKGAEAF
11	TRBV12-3/TRBV12-4	.	TRBJ2-7	ASSLYSRYEQY
9	TRBV28	.	TRBJ2-1	ASRAFGEQF
14	TRBV5-1	few	TRBJ2-1	ASSLARGHSYNEQF
14	TRBV14	.	TRBJ2-7	ASSRISGRSRYEQY
11	TRBV4-1	.	TRBJ2-1	ASSLSPRLEQF
14	TRBV28	many	TRBJ2-1	ASSLLGLAGVNEQF
11	TRBV20-1	few	TRBJ2-7	SAQTSGGYEQY